The entry that follows covers one TCR beta chain sequence. Its antigen is as yet unknown. The sample belongs to a study of T-cell reconstitution after alpha-beta-depleted transplantation in children. The study's findings and limits: One year post-transplant, T-cell counts and diversity were largely derived from T cells produced anew. Alpha-beta T cells about two months after transplant reportedly derived from several hundred expanded graft clones. In some patients, recipient T cells and intrathymic progenitors surviving conditioning explained high day-60 diversity.

Researchers prepared the TCRbeta library using unique molecular identifiers, the study reports. One entry per CDR3 protein results from TCRdb running MiXCR on the PCR reads. The sample lists 500,000 to 750,000 distinct CDR3 sequences; over 25% were seen once. Trimming shortened V by 0 bases and J by 7 bases, and 9 bases separated the two germline ends. Per the germline V gene, CDR1 is MGHRA and CDR2 is YSYEKL. This CDR3 spans 13 amino acids. The clonotype comes from a boy younger than two with Wiskott-Aldrich syndrome, due to receive a stem cell transplant. V is TRBV4-1 and J is TRBJ1-1; D gene uncertain. The starting material was PBMCs, obtained before TCRalphabeta/CD19-depleted stem cell transplant. DNA of the CDR3: TGCGCCAGCAGCCAAGATCTCCAGAGTGAAGCTTTCTTT. Its protein product is CASSQDLQSEAFF.